This entry lists 4 T cell receptor beta chains sequenced from one sample in a study of T cell responses to AZD1222 COVID-19 vaccine. TCRdb keeps only in-frame clones here, not all; method: immunoSEQ multiplex PCR. The table records under 140,000 clones, less than 95% of them present only once. This material consisted of peripheral blood, taken on day 0 of AZD1222 vaccination. The source is an adult in good health.

The genes are TRBV10-3 and TRBJ2-7; possible D gene TRBD1, 6 bases. CDR3 length: 15 amino acids. Germline V gene data show CDR1 as ENHRY and CDR2 as SYGVKD. The V end lost 2 bases, the J end lost 2 bases, and 13 bases lay between the germline ends. CDR3 amino acids: CAISERRQDPYEQYF. The CDR3 bases are TGTGCCATCAGTGAGCGCCGACAGGACCCCTACGAGCAGTACTTC.

This clone came up once. The rearrangement links TRBV12-3 or TRBV12-4 to TRBJ2-1; a possible D gene is TRBD1 (6 bases). Trimming stripped 6 bases from V and 4 bases from J, with 10 bases between. The CDR3 has 13 amino acids. CDR3 sequence: CASSSGQYNEQFF. CDR3 DNA: TGTGCCAGCAGCTCCGGACAGTACAATGAGCAGTTCTTC.

V is TRBV3-1 (or the pseudogene TRBV3-2) and J is TRBJ2-1; 12 bases fit TRBD2. Germline CDR1 and CDR2: LGHDT and YNNKEL (reference sequence). CDR3 length: 17 amino acids. Germline trimming cut 4 bases from V and 7 bases from J; bases unmatched to any gene: 11. This CDR3 reads CASSPLLAGGKMNEQFF. CDR3 nucleotides: TGTGCCAGCAGCCCGTTACTAGCGGGGGGTAAAATGAATGAGCAGTTCTTC.

V and J are TRBV6-2 or TRBV6-3 and TRBJ1-5, with D possibly being TRBD1 (5 bases). Trimming pared 3 bases from V and 2 bases from J, leaving 8 bases between. The CDR3 covers 14 residues. CDR1 and CDR2 (germline): MNHEY, SVGEGT. CDR3 in amino acids: CASSYVGGNQPQHF. The CDR3 DNA reads as TGTGCCAGCAGTTATGTAGGGGGCAATCAGCCCCAGCATTTT.